These 19 T cell receptor beta chains share one sample of origin, sequenced in a study of memory CD4+ T cells and cytomegalovirus serostatus. Single viable CD3+CD4+CD8-CD45RO+ cells were sorted as the memory CD4+ T cells. Some clones are missing from TCRdb's copy, which holds only in-frame ones; the method was immunoSEQ multiplex PCR. Of around 60,000 clones in the sample, around 83% were seen once. The specimen sequenced was memory CD4+ T cells from blood. The source is an adult in good health and CMV-seronegative.

This chain connects TRBV29-1 to TRBJ1-1; 7 bases map to TRBD1. The CDR3 runs 14 residues. Germline CDR1 is SQVTM and CDR2 is ANQGSEA. The J segment lost 1 base and the V segment lost 4 bases, leaving 6 bases of the junction unmatched. CDR3 DNA sequence: TGCAGCGTTGGGACAGGCTACCGGAACACTGAAGCTTTCTTT. Translated, it gives CSVGTGYRNTEAFF.

The chain recombines TRBV7-3 with TRBJ2-3; 7 nucleotides line up with TRBD2. The CDR3 extends over 15 amino acids. Trimming cost V 4 bases and J 2 bases; bases outside gene matches: 6. Germline assignment: CDR1 SGHTA and CDR2 FQGTGA. This CDR3 reads CASSSLAGDTDTQYF. The CDR3 DNA reads TGTGCCAGCAGCTCGTTAGCGGGTGACACAGATACGCAGTATTTT.

The genes are TRBV30 and TRBJ2-2; D uncertain. The CDR3 spans 14 residues. Germline-derived CDR1 and CDR2 are GTSNPN and SVGIG (reference sequence). Trimming took off 0 bases at V and 4 bases at J, with 9 bases between the two ends. CDR3: CAWSVRSPTGELFF. CDR3 nucleotide sequence: TGTGCCTGGAGTGTAAGGTCCCCCACCGGGGAGCTGTTTTTT.

The CDR3 region has the DNA TGTGCCAGCAGCTTAGGGGACAGGGGACGGGCTAACTATGGCTACACCTTC. Protein product: CASSLGDRGRANYGYTF. The V and J genes are TRBV7-2 and TRBJ1-2, with TRBD1 matching 10 bases. The CDR3 totals 17 residues. The germline CDR1 and CDR2 sequences are SGHTA and FQGNSA. J was trimmed by 0 bases and V by 1 base; bases with no gene match: 5.

This chain connects TRBV28 to TRBJ2-7; TRBD1 or TRBD2 may be the D gene (6 bases each). CDR1 is MDHEN and CDR2 is SYDVKM in the germline V gene. The CDR3 extends over 14 amino acids. Deletions cut 3 bases from V and 3 bases from J, with 12 bases between. For the CDR3, the DNA is TGTGCCAGCAGTTTTCTAGGGGGGATCTACGAGCAGTACTTC. It translates to CASSFLGGIYEQYF.

This clone occurred once. CDR3 nucleotides: TGTGCCAGCAGTTTTTTGGCTAGCAATCAGCCCCAGCATTTT. This translates into CASSFLASNQPQHF. V is TRBV28 and J is TRBJ1-5; D gene uncertain. There are 14 residues in the CDR3. CDR1 is MDHEN and CDR2 is SYDVKM in the germline V gene. The ends were cut back, 3 bases at V and 0 bases at J, with 6 bases in the middle.

The chain joins TRBV10-3 to TRBJ2-5; perhaps TRBD2 as D (5 bases). V lost 5 bases to trimming and J lost 5 bases, with 6 bases between them. This CDR3 has 11 residues. CDR1 is ENHRY, CDR2 SYGVKD, per germline. The CDR3 sequence is CAISRGETQYF. The CDR3 DNA follows: TGTGCCATCAGTAGAGGGGAGACCCAGTACTTC.

The V gene is TRBV5-5, the J gene TRBJ2-3; TRBD2 matches 12 bases. Germline loops: CDR1 SGHKS, CDR2 YYEKEE (reference sequence). Trimming removed 4 bases from V and 3 bases from J; junction bases left unmatched: 3. The CDR3 is 15 amino acids. For the CDR3, the DNA is TGTGCCAGCAGCCGAGGACTAGCGGGGACAGATACGCAGTATTTT. It encodes CASSRGLAGTDTQYF.

The gene calls are TRBV27 and TRBJ2-2; D perhaps matches TRBD1 (5 bases). Trimming removed 6 bases from V and 7 bases from J, with 15 bases in between. CDR1 and CDR2 (germline): MNHEY, SMNVEV (reference sequence). This CDR3 has 14 residues. In DNA, the CDR3 is TGTGCCAGCAGCCCCACACGACAGAGCGGGGAGCTGTTTTTT. It yields the protein CASSPTRQSGELFF.

The gene calls are TRBV5-1 and TRBJ2-1; no definite D call. V dropped 0 bases and J dropped 5 bases, with 9 bases sitting between them. Germline V CDR1 and CDR2: SGHRS, YFSETQ. The CDR3 runs 14 residues. The CDR3 loop reads CASSLDLLNNEQFF. For the CDR3, the DNA is TGCGCCAGCAGCTTGGATCTGCTTAACAATGAGCAGTTCTTC.

The chain couples TRBV30 to TRBJ2-5; 12 positions agree with TRBD2. Trimming at V came to 2 bases and at J to 5 bases, leaving 12 bases not matched to a gene. Germline loops: CDR1 GTSNPN, CDR2 SVGIG (reference sequence). This CDR3 is 17 amino acids long. CDR3 bases: TGTGCCTGGAGTCCCCGGACTAGCGGGGTGCATTGGGAGACCCAGTACTTC. Encoded protein: CAWSPRTSGVHWETQYF.

A single count supports this clone. This chain uses TRBV7-9 with TRBJ1-2, with a possible D match to TRBD1 (6 bases). V was trimmed by 0 bases and J by 4 bases, leaving 12 bases between them. The germline CDR1 and CDR2 sequences are SEHNR and FQNEAQ (reference sequence). The CDR3 loop spans 15 amino acids. The CDR3, as DNA: TGTGCCAGCAGCTTAGCCGACAGGCATTCCTATGGCTACACCTTC. The encoded protein is CASSLADRHSYGYTF.

The chain has TRBV7-9 and TRBJ2-5, with 8 bases aligning to TRBD2. Germline values: CDR1 SEHNR, CDR2 FQNEAQ (reference sequence). With 5 bases clipped from V and 3 bases from J, the junction kept 17 bases outside the gene matches. The CDR3 extends over 18 amino acids. The CDR3 is CASSPERRLASREETQYF. In DNA, the CDR3 is TGTGCCAGCAGCCCAGAGAGGCGACTAGCGTCCAGGGAAGAGACCCAGTACTTC.

The J gene is TRBJ2-1, the V gene TRBV29-1; 9 bases line up with TRBD2. Germline-derived CDR1 and CDR2 are SQVTM and ANQGSEA. Trimming took 2 bases from V and 1 from J; bases not matched to a gene: 12. The CDR3 sequence is 18 residues long. The CDR3 coding sequence is TGCAGCGTTGAATGGGGCGGGAGGGCCTCAAGGTCCTACAATGAGCAGTTCTTC. Translation: CSVEWGGRASRSYNEQFF.

The gene calls are TRBV19 and TRBJ2-7, with D possibly being TRBD2 (5 bases). The CDR3 length is 14 residues. Germline values: CDR1 LNHDA, CDR2 SQIVND (reference sequence). V lost 6 bases and J lost 1, with 13 bases in between. CDR3 in amino acids: CASSLNRGSYEQYF. CDR3 in DNA: TGTGCCAGTAGCCTTAACCGAGGGTCCTACGAGCAGTACTTC. The full variable domain, rest sourced from reference TRBV19 and TRBJ2-7, is DGGITQSPKYLFRKEGQNVTLSCEQNLNHDAMYWYRQDPGQGLRLIYYSQIVNDFQKGDIAEGYSVSREKKESFPLTVTSAQKNPTAFYLCASSLNRGSYEQYFGPGTRLTVT.

The chain recombines TRBV6-1 with TRBJ1-4; TRBD1 might be the D (5 bases). CDR1 and CDR2 from the germline V gene are MNHNS and SASEGT. This CDR3 spans 13 amino acids. V was trimmed by 4 bases and J by 7 bases, leaving 10 bases between them. The CDR3 protein is CASSGQQIEKLFF. The CDR3 region has the DNA TGTGCCAGCAGTGGACAGCAGATTGAAAAACTGTTTTTT.

This chain uses TRBV28 with TRBJ1-1; 10 bases match TRBD1. The CDR3 has 17 amino acids. Germline CDR1 MDHEN, CDR2 SYDVKM. J lost 2 bases, V lost 5 bases, and 11 bases had no gene match. The DNA of the CDR3 is TGTGCCAGCAGTCCTGGGAGGGGACAGGGGAAAAACACTGAAGCTTTCTTT. Its translation is CASSPGRGQGKNTEAFF. Full variable domain (remainder filled in from reference TRBV28 and TRBJ1-1): DVKVTQSSRYLVKRTGEKVFLECVQDMDHENMFWYRQDPGLGLRLIYFSYDVKMKEKGDIPEGYSVSREKKERFSLILESASTNQTSMYLCASSPGRGQGKNTEAFFGQGTRLTVV.

V is TRBV5-4 and J is TRBJ1-2, with 8 bases matching TRBD1. The CDR3 covers 18 residues. Trimming took 4 bases from V and 4 from J; bases not matched to a gene: 18. In germline, CDR1 is SGHNT, CDR2 YYREEE (reference sequence). The CDR3 protein is CASSPAPGQDVEGYGYTF. CDR3 in DNA: TGTGCCAGCAGCCCCGCTCCGGGACAGGATGTTGAAGGCTATGGCTACACCTTC.

In this sample, this clone turned up once. The gene calls are TRBV6-5 and TRBJ1-1, with no clear D. V shed 6 bases and J shed 4 bases, with 12 bases lying between them. This CDR3 has 13 amino acids. Germline CDR1 reads MNHEY; CDR2 reads SVGAGI. The CDR3 DNA is TGTGCCAGCAGGGTACATACAACCACTGAAGCTTTCTTT. Its translation: CASRVHTTTEAFF.